A single sample is the source of the 11 T cell receptor beta chains below, sequenced in a study of T cell responses to AZD1222 COVID-19 vaccine. Profiled with immunoSEQ multiplex PCR; TCRdb holds only in-frame clones, not every one. This sample has roughly 97,000 clones; 93% occur once, and the top ten carry less than 5%. The material was peripheral blood, obtained on day 0 of AZD1222 vaccination. The receptors here all came from an adult in good health.

The rearrangement uses TRBV2 and TRBJ1-2; D is unresolved. Germline loops: CDR1 SNHLY, CDR2 FYNNEI. The CDR3 length is 14 residues. V shed 2 bases and J shed 4 bases, with 11 bases lying between them. CDR3 loop: CASSESVAPYGYTF. The CDR3 nucleotides read TGTGCCAGCAGTGAATCGGTTGCACCCTATGGCTACACCTTC.

The chain carries TRBV27 and TRBJ2-3; D may be TRBD1 (5 bases). V dropped 0 bases and J dropped 2 bases, with 18 bases sitting between them. The CDR3 length is 18 residues. Germline CDR1 is MNHEY and CDR2 is SMNVEV (reference sequence). CDR3 coding DNA: TGTGCCAGCAGTTTATCGGCAGGGTCCGGCACACACACAGATACGCAGTATTTT. It translates to CASSLSAGSGTHTDTQYF.

The chain has TRBV24-1 and TRBJ2-2; D could derive from TRBD1 or TRBD2 (5 bases each). The germline V and J ends were trimmed by 0 bases and 5 bases, with 15 bases remaining between them. The CDR3 length is 17 residues. Germline V gives CDR1 KGHDR, CDR2 SFDVKD. The DNA for the CDR3 is TGTGCCACCAGTGATTTGCGGAAGGGGACGAGGACCGGGGAGCTGTTTTTT. The encoded protein is CATSDLRKGTRTGELFF.

This clone has more than one count but fewer than ten. The chain uses TRBV7-6 and TRBJ1-5; D is perhaps TRBD1 (5 bases). The length of the CDR3 is 13 residues. The ends were cut back, 5 bases at V and 4 bases at J, with 9 bases in the middle. The V gene's germline CDR1 is SGHVS and CDR2 FNYEAQ. CDR3 bases: TGTGCCAGCAGCAAACAGGAAAATCAGCCCCAGCATTTT. Translating it yields CASSKQENQPQHF.

The V call is TRBV11-2, the J call TRBJ1-2; a possible D gene is TRBD1 (6 bases). Germline V gene sequence: CDR1 SGHAT, CDR2 FQNNGV. V was clipped by 1 base and J by 6 bases, with 18 bases between them. The CDR3 loop spans 16 amino acids. The CDR3 coding sequence is TGTGCCAGCAGCTTAGGGTTGGACGGACAGACCAATGGCTACACCTTC. Translated: CASSLGLDGQTNGYTF.

The chain uses TRBV18 and TRBJ2-2, with D unclear. Germline CDR1 is KGHSH and CDR2 is LQKENI. This CDR3 region has 14 residues. Trimming took 1 base from V and 5 from J, leaving 8 bases between them. The CDR3 here is CASSPRPETGELFF. The DNA for the CDR3 is TGTGCCAGCTCACCACGGCCGGAAACCGGGGAGCTGTTTTTT.

This clone was seen just once. The gene calls are TRBV7-2 and TRBJ2-7; D unclear. This CDR3 contains 15 residues. In germline, CDR1 is SGHTA, CDR2 FQGNSA. Trimming took off 1 base at V and 0 bases at J, with 10 bases between the two ends. This chain's CDR3 is CASSLGRALSYEQYF. In DNA, the CDR3 is TGTGCCAGCAGCTTAGGCCGGGCACTCTCCTACGAGCAGTACTTC.

The chain links TRBV12-3 or TRBV12-4 to TRBJ2-1; D remains ambiguous. The V end lost 5 bases, the J end lost 9 bases, and 8 bases lay between the germline ends. The CDR3 spans 11 residues. CDR3 residues: CASSLSVEQFF. DNA for the CDR3: TGTGCCAGCAGTCTTTCTGTTGAGCAGTTCTTC.

CDR3 amino acids: CASSLLQGPATF. Here the CDR3 DNA reads TGTGCCAGCAGTTTACTTCAGGGGCCGGCCACCTTC. The V call is TRBV28, the J call TRBJ1-2; a possible D gene is TRBD1 (6 bases). CDR1 is MDHEN, CDR2 SYDVKM, per germline. CDR3 length: 12 residues. The germline V and J ends were trimmed by 2 bases and 13 bases, with 14 bases remaining between them.

This chain uses TRBV27 with TRBJ1-1, with a weak D call TRBD1 (5 bases). CDR3 length: 14 amino acids. V was cut by 2 bases and J by 6 bases, with 13 bases left in between. The V gene's germline CDR1 is MNHEY and CDR2 SMNVEV (reference sequence). CDR3 sequence: CASSLDRGTSEAFF. CDR3 sequence (DNA): TGTGCCAGCAGTTTAGATCGGGGCACGTCTGAAGCTTTCTTT.

The genes are TRBV5-5 and TRBJ1-1; D not resolved. Germline loops: CDR1 SGHKS, CDR2 YYEKEE (reference sequence). This CDR3 has 13 amino acids. Trimming cost V 0 bases and J 6 bases, with 9 bases left between them. The CDR3 region is CASSLVGSAEAFF. As DNA, the CDR3 is TGTGCCAGCAGCTTGGTAGGGTCCGCTGAAGCTTTCTTT.